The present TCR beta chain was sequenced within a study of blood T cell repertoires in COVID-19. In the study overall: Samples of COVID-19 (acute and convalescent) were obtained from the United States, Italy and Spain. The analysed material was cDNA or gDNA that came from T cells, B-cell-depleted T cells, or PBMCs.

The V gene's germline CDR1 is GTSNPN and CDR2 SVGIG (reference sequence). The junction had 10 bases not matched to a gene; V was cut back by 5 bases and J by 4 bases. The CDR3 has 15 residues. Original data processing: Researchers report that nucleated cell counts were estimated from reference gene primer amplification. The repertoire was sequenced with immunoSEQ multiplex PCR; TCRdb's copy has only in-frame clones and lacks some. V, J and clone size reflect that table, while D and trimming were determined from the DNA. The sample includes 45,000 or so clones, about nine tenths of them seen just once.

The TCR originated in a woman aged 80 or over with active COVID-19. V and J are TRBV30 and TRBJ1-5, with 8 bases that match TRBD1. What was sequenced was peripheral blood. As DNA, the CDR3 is TGTGCCTGGCAGAAGGGGACAGGTGGAAATCAGCCCCAGCATTTT. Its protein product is CAWQKGTGGNQPQHF.